This is a list of T cell receptor beta chains from one sample in a study of blood T cell repertoires in COVID-19. Repertoires were generated with immunoSEQ multiplex PCR, while TCRdb's copy carries only in-frame clones and drops some. The sample lists around 250,000 clones, 70% to 90% seen once, with just over 6.5% in the top ten. Specimen: PBMCs or T cells enriched from blood (not recorded which). These receptors originate from a woman aged 45-65 years who had been exposed to COVID-19. The CDR3 runs from the conserved cysteine through the conserved F or W. The order of the fields is clone size, D gene, CDR3 length, V gene, J gene, CDR3 protein, CDR3 DNA. D genes are given only for firm matches. Not all rows give a size; the values are once, few, many and, for expanded clones, a class.

abundance: .; d_gene: .; len: 16; v_gene: TRBV7-8; j_gene: TRBJ2-3; CDR3aa: CASSGPWRPRTDTQYF; CDR3nt: TGTGCCAGCAGTGGTCCCTGGAGACCCCGCACAGATACGCAGTATTTT
abundance: .; d_gene: .; len: 14; v_gene: TRBV30; j_gene: TRBJ2-2; CDR3aa: CAWEKGVEAGELFF; CDR3nt: TGTGCCTGGGAGAAGGGGGTGGAGGCCGGGGAGCTGTTTTTT
abundance: few; d_gene: .; len: 15; v_gene: TRBV19; j_gene: TRBJ1-5; CDR3aa: CASSYQFYSNQPQHF; CDR3nt: TGTGCCAGTAGTTATCAGTTTTATAGCAATCAGCCCCAGCATTTT
abundance: few; d_gene: .; len: 16; v_gene: TRBV5-8; j_gene: TRBJ1-2; CDR3aa: CASVPVWGQENYGYTF; CDR3nt: TGTGCCAGCGTTCCGGTTTGGGGGCAGGAGAACTATGGCTACACCTTC
abundance: .; d_gene: TRBD1; len: 14; v_gene: TRBV19; j_gene: TRBJ2-1; CDR3aa: CATDRGLRDNEQFF; CDR3nt: TGTGCCACCGACAGGGGGCTAAGGGACAATGAGCAGTTCTTC
abundance: .; d_gene: .; len: 13; v_gene: TRBV3-1/TRBV3-2; j_gene: TRBJ1-3; CDR3aa: CASSLQGGNTIYF; CDR3nt: TGTGCCAGCAGCCTTCAGGGGGGAAACACCATATATTTT
abundance: once; d_gene: .; len: 13; v_gene: TRBV16; j_gene: TRBJ1-2; CDR3aa: CASSQSTGYGYTF; CDR3nt: TGTGCCAGCAGCCAATCCACAGGCTATGGCTACACCTTC
abundance: .; d_gene: .; len: 13; v_gene: TRBV11-1; j_gene: TRBJ1-3; CDR3aa: CASSPDTGNTIYF; CDR3nt: TGTGCCAGCAGCCCCGACACTGGAAACACCATATATTTT
abundance: .; d_gene: TRBD2; len: 12; v_gene: TRBV9; j_gene: TRBJ2-3; CDR3aa: CASSASGGRQYF; CDR3nt: TGTGCCAGCAGCGCTAGCGGGGGGAGGCAGTATTTT
abundance: .; d_gene: .; len: 12; v_gene: TRBV28; j_gene: TRBJ2-1; CDR3aa: CASRPPRGEQFF; CDR3nt: TGTGCCAGCCGACCGCCTCGCGGCGAGCAGTTCTTC
abundance: .; d_gene: .; len: 13; v_gene: TRBV5-1; j_gene: TRBJ1-1; CDR3aa: CASSFEASTEAFF; CDR3nt: TGCGCCAGCAGCTTCGAGGCCAGCACTGAAGCTTTCTTT
abundance: few; d_gene: .; len: 14; v_gene: TRBV12-5; j_gene: TRBJ1-5; CDR3aa: CASGLSGTIWPQHF; CDR3nt: TGTGCTAGTGGCCTTTCCGGGACTATTTGGCCCCAGCATTTT
abundance: .; d_gene: TRBD1; len: 16; v_gene: TRBV7-9; j_gene: TRBJ1-4; CDR3aa: CASSSQPTGEKEKLFF; CDR3nt: TGTGCCAGCAGCTCCCAACCGACAGGGGAAAAAGAAAAACTGTTTTTT
abundance: .; d_gene: .; len: 15; v_gene: TRBV5-4; j_gene: TRBJ1-2; CDR3aa: CASSLAWSVSDGYTF; CDR3nt: TGTGCCAGCAGCTTGGCCTGGAGCGTGAGCGATGGCTACACCTTC
abundance: .; d_gene: TRBD1; len: 17; v_gene: TRBV5-1; j_gene: TRBJ1-2; CDR3aa: CASSLAGTGLGGGGYTF; CDR3nt: TGCGCCAGCAGCTTGGCCGGGACAGGACTTGGAGGAGGAGGCTACACCTTC
abundance: .; d_gene: .; len: 14; v_gene: TRBV19; j_gene: TRBJ2-3; CDR3aa: CASSWGDGTDTQYF; CDR3nt: TGTGCCAGTAGTTGGGGGGATGGCACAGATACGCAGTATTTT
abundance: .; d_gene: .; len: 18; v_gene: TRBV7-2; j_gene: TRBJ1-5; CDR3aa: CASSLDSKAGLFNQPQHF; CDR3nt: TGTGCCAGCAGCTTAGATTCTAAGGCAGGGCTGTTCAATCAGCCCCAGCATTTT
abundance: .; d_gene: TRBD1; len: 13; v_gene: TRBV12-3/TRBV12-4; j_gene: TRBJ1-1; CDR3aa: CASIDRGDTEAFF; CDR3nt: TGTGCCAGCATCGACAGGGGAGACACTGAAGCTTTCTTT
abundance: once; d_gene: .; len: 13; v_gene: TRBV4-1; j_gene: TRBJ1-1; CDR3aa: CASSFRRGTEAFF; CDR3nt: TGCGCCAGCAGCTTCCGTCGGGGCACTGAAGCTTTCTTT
abundance: .; d_gene: .; len: 13; v_gene: TRBV2; j_gene: TRBJ1-2; CDR3aa: CASSEGTVYGYTF; CDR3nt: TGTGCCAGCAGTGAAGGCACGGTCTATGGCTACACCTTC
abundance: .; d_gene: TRBD2; len: 14; v_gene: TRBV2; j_gene: TRBJ2-5; CDR3aa: CASRVAGGTETQYF; CDR3nt: TGTGCCAGCAGGGTAGCGGGGGGGACGGAGACCCAGTACTTC
abundance: .; d_gene: .; len: 13; v_gene: TRBV10-3; j_gene: TRBJ1-1; CDR3aa: CAIRQGRDTEAFF; CDR3nt: TGTGCCATCAGACAGGGTAGGGACACTGAAGCTTTCTTT
abundance: .; d_gene: .; len: 15; v_gene: TRBV30; j_gene: TRBJ1-2; CDR3aa: CAWSVPGGMGYGYTF; CDR3nt: TGTGCCTGGAGTGTACCGGGGGGAATGGGCTATGGCTACACCTTC
abundance: .; d_gene: .; len: 14; v_gene: TRBV5-1; j_gene: TRBJ1-1; CDR3aa: CASSLIPGNTEAFF; CDR3nt: TGCGCCAGCAGCTTAATACCGGGTAACACTGAAGCTTTCTTT
abundance: once; d_gene: .; len: 13; v_gene: TRBV5-6; j_gene: TRBJ1-1; CDR3aa: CASSPPSNTEAFF; CDR3nt: TGTGCCAGCAGCCCTCCTTCGAACACTGAAGCTTTCTTT
abundance: .; d_gene: TRBD1; len: 13; v_gene: TRBV27; j_gene: TRBJ1-2; CDR3aa: CASSYGQGDGYTF; CDR3nt: TGTGCCAGCAGTTATGGACAGGGGGATGGCTACACCTTC
abundance: .; d_gene: TRBD1; len: 15; v_gene: TRBV18; j_gene: TRBJ2-1; CDR3aa: CASSVDRGLYNEQFF; CDR3nt: TGTGCCAGCTCAGTCGACAGGGGGCTCTACAATGAGCAGTTCTTC
abundance: .; d_gene: .; len: 12; v_gene: TRBV30; j_gene: TRBJ1-1; CDR3aa: CAWSSTSGSAFF; CDR3nt: TGTGCCTGGAGTTCAACTTCAGGTTCAGCTTTCTTT
abundance: .; d_gene: .; len: 13; v_gene: TRBV5-5; j_gene: TRBJ1-1; CDR3aa: CASSFSPDTEAFF; CDR3nt: TGTGCCAGCAGCTTTTCTCCGGACACTGAAGCTTTCTTT
abundance: .; d_gene: .; len: 17; v_gene: TRBV7-3; j_gene: TRBJ1-1; CDR3aa: CASSLTNPGVMNTEAFF; CDR3nt: TGTGCCAGCAGCTTAACTAATCCAGGGGTAATGAACACTGAAGCTTTCTTT
abundance: .; d_gene: .; len: 14; v_gene: TRBV9; j_gene: TRBJ1-1; CDR3aa: CASSVVGGNTEAFF; CDR3nt: TGTGCCAGCAGCGTAGTGGGGGGGAACACTGAAGCTTTCTTT
abundance: .; d_gene: TRBD1; len: 20; v_gene: TRBV10-2; j_gene: TRBJ1-6; CDR3aa: CASSGSGTGGLSSYNSPLHF; CDR3nt: TGCGCCAGCAGTGGATCCGGGACAGGTGGGCTTAGCTCCTATAATTCACCCCTCCACTTT
abundance: .; d_gene: .; len: 13; v_gene: TRBV18; j_gene: TRBJ1-5; CDR3aa: CASSTGPGQPQHF; CDR3nt: TGTGCCAGCTCCACAGGGCCGGGACAGCCCCAGCATTTT
abundance: .; d_gene: .; len: 10; v_gene: TRBV10-3; j_gene: TRBJ1-2; CDR3aa: CAIGGDGYTF; CDR3nt: TGTGCCATCGGAGGGGATGGCTACACCTTC
abundance: .; d_gene: TRBD1; len: 15; v_gene: TRBV28; j_gene: TRBJ2-2; CDR3aa: CASSPWTGRAGELFF; CDR3nt: TGTGCCAGCAGTCCCTGGACAGGGCGAGCCGGGGAGCTGTTTTTT
abundance: .; d_gene: .; len: 14; v_gene: TRBV28; j_gene: TRBJ1-1; CDR3aa: CASSPTGWGTEAFF; CDR3nt: TGTGCCAGCAGTCCCACAGGGTGGGGAACTGAAGCTTTCTTT
abundance: .; d_gene: TRBD2; len: 15; v_gene: TRBV7-2; j_gene: TRBJ2-1; CDR3aa: CASSLSQRGGNEQFF; CDR3nt: TGTGCCAGCAGCTTATCCCAGCGGGGGGGCAATGAGCAGTTCTTC
abundance: .; d_gene: .; len: 18; v_gene: TRBV12-5; j_gene: TRBJ1-5; CDR3aa: CASGFEQGLGSRNQPQHF; CDR3nt: TGTGCTAGTGGTTTTGAGCAGGGGCTCGGGTCGAGGAATCAGCCCCAGCATTTT
abundance: few; d_gene: TRBD2; len: 17; v_gene: TRBV3-1/TRBV3-2; j_gene: TRBJ2-7; CDR3aa: CASSQKGLAGISYEQYF; CDR3nt: TGTGCCAGCAGCCAAAAGGGACTAGCGGGGATCTCCTACGAGCAGTACTTC
abundance: .; d_gene: TRBD1; len: 14; v_gene: TRBV6-2/TRBV6-3; j_gene: TRBJ1-2; CDR3aa: CASSLGTGRNGYTF; CDR3nt: TGTGCCAGCAGTCTCGGGACAGGGCGAAATGGCTACACCTTC
abundance: .; d_gene: TRBD2; len: 17; v_gene: TRBV27; j_gene: TRBJ2-1; CDR3aa: CASSSIPLAGGFNEQFF; CDR3nt: TGTGCCAGCAGTTCTATCCCCCTAGCGGGGGGGTTCAATGAGCAGTTCTTC
abundance: .; d_gene: TRBD1; len: 13; v_gene: TRBV29-1; j_gene: TRBJ1-2; CDR3aa: CSVLPGQGAGYTF; CDR3nt: TGCAGCGTTCTTCCGGGACAGGGGGCCGGCTACACCTTC
abundance: .; d_gene: .; len: 13; v_gene: TRBV28; j_gene: TRBJ2-7; CDR3aa: CASSLIRSYEQYF; CDR3nt: TGTGCCAGCAGTTTAATTCGCAGCTACGAGCAGTACTTC
abundance: .; d_gene: .; len: 16; v_gene: TRBV19; j_gene: TRBJ1-3; CDR3aa: CASSISTGTIENTIYF; CDR3nt: TGTGCCAGTAGTATATCGACAGGAACGATCGAAAACACCATATATTTT
abundance: .; d_gene: TRBD1; len: 16; v_gene: TRBV19; j_gene: TRBJ1-2; CDR3aa: CASRPVGAGGPGGYTF; CDR3nt: TGTGCCAGTAGACCCGTCGGGGCAGGGGGCCCGGGTGGCTACACCTTC
abundance: .; d_gene: .; len: 13; v_gene: TRBV7-3; j_gene: TRBJ1-1; CDR3aa: CASSQDRNTEAFF; CDR3nt: TGTGCCAGCAGCCAGGACAGGAACACTGAAGCTTTCTTT
abundance: .; d_gene: .; len: 13; v_gene: TRBV6-2/TRBV6-3; j_gene: TRBJ1-1; CDR3aa: CASSYGPNTEAFF; CDR3nt: TGTGCCAGCAGTTATGGGCCGAACACTGAAGCTTTCTTT